This entry describes one T cell receptor beta chain. Its antigen remains unidentified. This specimen belongs to a study of T cells expressing NK-cell markers. Study as a whole: Cells sorted as CD3+CD56+NKG2C+, CD3+CD56+NKG2C- and CD3+CD56-NKG2C+ T cells supplied the TCR beta repertoires.

Study observations and caveats: The HCMV specificity of the expanded NKG2C+ T cell clones stayed unresolved.

TCRdb re-analyzed the 5' RACE reads; it lists each CDR3 protein once, without DNA. Its table records around 3,500 distinct CDR3 sequences. The CDR3 covers 15 residues. Per the germline V gene, CDR1 is LGHDT and CDR2 is YNNKEL (reference sequence). This sequence was found in a man aged 18-75 years in good health. The material sequenced was blood T cells: a sorted CD56 or NKG2C T cell subset, CD4+ or CD8+ T cells, or bulk PBMC T cells (not recorded which). The V call is TRBV3-1, the J call TRBJ1-5. CDR3: CASIPRRGTDQPQHF.